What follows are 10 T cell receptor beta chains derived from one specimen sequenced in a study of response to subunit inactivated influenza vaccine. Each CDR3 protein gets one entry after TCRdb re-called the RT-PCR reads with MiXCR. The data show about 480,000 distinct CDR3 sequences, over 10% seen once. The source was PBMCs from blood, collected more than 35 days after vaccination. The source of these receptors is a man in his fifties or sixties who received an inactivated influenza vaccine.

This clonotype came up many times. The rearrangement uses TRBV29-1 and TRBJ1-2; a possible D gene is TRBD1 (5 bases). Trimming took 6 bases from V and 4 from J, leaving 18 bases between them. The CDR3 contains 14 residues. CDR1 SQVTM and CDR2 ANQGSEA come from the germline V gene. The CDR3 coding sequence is TGCAGCGTGACGATTACCGGGACCATCTATGGCTACACCTTC. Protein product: CSVTITGTIYGYTF.

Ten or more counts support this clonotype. CDR3 loop: CSARDPRGILYEQYF. Written as DNA, the CDR3 is TGCAGTGCTAGAGATCCGCGGGGGATACTCTACGAGCAGTACTTC. This chain uses TRBV20-1 with TRBJ2-7, with TRBD2 matching 7 bases. Unmatched junction bases numbered 8, after V lost 0 bases and J lost 3 bases. Germline V CDR1 and CDR2: DFQATT, SNEGSKA (reference sequence). CDR3 length equals 15 residues.

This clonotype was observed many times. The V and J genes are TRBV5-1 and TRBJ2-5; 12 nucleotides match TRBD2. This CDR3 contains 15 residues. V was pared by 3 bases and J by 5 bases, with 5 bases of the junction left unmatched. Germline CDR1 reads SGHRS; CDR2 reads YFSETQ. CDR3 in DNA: TGCGCCAGCAGCTCTGGACTAGCGGGATTCGAGACCCAGTACTTC. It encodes CASSSGLAGFETQYF.

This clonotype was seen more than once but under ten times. In DNA form, the CDR3 reads TGCGCCAGCAGCCAGTCCGGGACAGGCTATGGCTACACCTTC. Amino acid sequence: CASSQSGTGYGYTF. This chain uses TRBV4-1 with TRBJ1-2; TRBD1 agrees at 8 bases. The germline V gene encodes CDR1 MGHRA and CDR2 YSYEKL. This CDR3 is 14 amino acids long. V was clipped by 3 bases and J by 4 bases; unmatched bases: 4.

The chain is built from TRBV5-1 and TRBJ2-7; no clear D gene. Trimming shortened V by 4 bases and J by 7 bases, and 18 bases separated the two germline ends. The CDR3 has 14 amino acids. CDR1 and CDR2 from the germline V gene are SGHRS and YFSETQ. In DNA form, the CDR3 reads TGCGCCAGCAGCCCGTTCGGTCCTTCTCGAGAGCAGTACTTC. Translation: CASSPFGPSREQYF.

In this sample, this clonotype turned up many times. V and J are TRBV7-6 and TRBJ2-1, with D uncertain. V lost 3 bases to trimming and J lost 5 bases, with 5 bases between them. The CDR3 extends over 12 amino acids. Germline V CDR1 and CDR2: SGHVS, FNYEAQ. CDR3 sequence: CASSFTNNEQFF. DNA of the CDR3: TGTGCCAGCAGCTTCACAAACAATGAGCAGTTCTTC. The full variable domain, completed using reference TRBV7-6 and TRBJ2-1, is GAGVSQSPRYKVTKRGQDVALRCDPISGHVSLYWYRQALGQGPEFLTYFNYEAQQDKSGLPNDRFSAERPEGSISTLTIQRTEQRDSAMYRCASSFTNNEQFFGPGTRLTVL.

Here the CDR3 DNA reads TGCGCCAGCAGCACAGGGAGCGGGGCCAACGTCCTGACTTTC. Translated: CASSTGSGANVLTF. The V gene is TRBV5-1, the J gene TRBJ2-6; D might be TRBD1 (6 bases). Germline V lookup: CDR1 SGHRS, CDR2 YFSETQ. The CDR3 extends over 14 amino acids. Trimming shortened V by 4 bases and J by 4 bases, and 9 bases separated the two germline ends.

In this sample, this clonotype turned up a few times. The CDR3: CASSSPGAEQYF. CDR3 DNA: TGTGCCAGCAGTTCCCCTGGTGCCGAGCAGTACTTC. The gene calls are TRBV27 and TRBJ2-7; no clear D gene. Trimming took off 4 bases at V and 6 bases at J, with 10 bases between the two ends. Germline values: CDR1 MNHEY, CDR2 SMNVEV (reference sequence). This CDR3 region has 12 residues.

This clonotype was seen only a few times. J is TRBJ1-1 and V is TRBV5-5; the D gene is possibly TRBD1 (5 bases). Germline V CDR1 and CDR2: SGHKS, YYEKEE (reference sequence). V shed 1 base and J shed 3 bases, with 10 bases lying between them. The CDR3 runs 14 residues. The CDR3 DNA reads TGTGCCAGCAGCTTGATGGGGCAGGACACTGAAGCTTTCTTT. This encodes CASSLMGQDTEAFF.

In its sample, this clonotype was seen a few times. The DNA of the CDR3 is TGTGCCAGCAGTTTTTGGGTGAGCACAGATACGCAGTATTTT. As protein: CASSFWVSTDTQYF. The rearrangement uses TRBV12-3 or TRBV12-4 and TRBJ2-3; D unresolved. The length of the CDR3 is 14 residues. V lost 3 bases and J lost 0, with 7 bases in between.